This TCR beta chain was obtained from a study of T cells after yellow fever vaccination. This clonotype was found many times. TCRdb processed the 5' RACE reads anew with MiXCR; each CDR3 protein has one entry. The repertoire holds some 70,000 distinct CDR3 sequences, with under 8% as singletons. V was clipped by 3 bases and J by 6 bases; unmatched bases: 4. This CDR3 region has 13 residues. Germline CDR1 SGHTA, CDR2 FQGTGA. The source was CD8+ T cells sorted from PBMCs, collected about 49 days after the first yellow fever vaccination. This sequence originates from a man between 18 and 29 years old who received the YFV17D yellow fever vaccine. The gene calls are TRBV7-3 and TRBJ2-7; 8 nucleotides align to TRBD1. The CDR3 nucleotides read TGTGCCAGCAGCTTCGGACAGGGAGGCGAGCAGTACTTC. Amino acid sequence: CASSFGQGGEQYF.